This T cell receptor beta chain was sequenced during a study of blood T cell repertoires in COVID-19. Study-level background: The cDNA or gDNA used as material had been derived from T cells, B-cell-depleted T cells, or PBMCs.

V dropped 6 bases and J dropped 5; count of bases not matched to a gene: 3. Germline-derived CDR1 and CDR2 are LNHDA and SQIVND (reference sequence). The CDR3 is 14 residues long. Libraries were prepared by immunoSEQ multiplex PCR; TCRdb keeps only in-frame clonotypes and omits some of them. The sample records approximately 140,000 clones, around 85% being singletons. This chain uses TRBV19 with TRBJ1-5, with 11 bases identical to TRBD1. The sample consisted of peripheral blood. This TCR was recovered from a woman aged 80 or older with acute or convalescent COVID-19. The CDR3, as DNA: TGTGCCAGTAGGGGACAGGGGGGAGATCAGCCCCAGCATTTT. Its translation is CASRGQGGDQPQHF.